This T cell receptor (beta chain) was sequenced for a study of T cells in Graves' hyperthyroidism and ophthalmopathy. Findings and limits, study-wide: Progression to ophthalmopathy was predicted a median of about 6.6 months early.

V lost 6 bases to trimming and J lost 0 bases, with 18 bases between them. Germline assignment: CDR1 MNHEY and CDR2 SVGEGT. CDR3 size: 16 residues. On this clonotype: As yet, its antigen is unknown.

Approximately 10 ml of fresh peripheral blood supplied the PBMCs. RNA transcripts were the template for amplifying TCR beta CDR3 regions. Primed by the HTBI set, a first-round RT-PCR was run on the TCR CDR3. MiXCR was run by TCRdb on the multiplex PCR reads, yielding one entry per CDR3 protein. The sample carries about 300,000 distinct CDR3 sequences, roughly 18% recorded once. This rearrangement joins TRBV6-2 or TRBV6-3 to TRBJ2-7; maybe TRBD2 (5 bases). Source material: blood. The TCR was taken from a man aged 45 to 65 with Graves' ophthalmopathy. The CDR3 sequence is CASSFPLDSYSYEQYF. Here the CDR3 DNA reads TGTGCCAGCAGCTTCCCATTGGACTCATACTCCTACGAGCAGTACTTC.